The entry that follows covers one TCR beta chain sequence. The source of the sample is a study of blood T cell repertoires in COVID-19. Study-level information: PBMCs, B-cell-depleted T cells, or T cells provided the cDNA or gDNA that made up the material.

This CDR3 has 16 amino acids. Method: immunoSEQ multiplex PCR; TCRdb's copy keeps in-frame clones and lacks some. The sample records approximately 58,000 clones, 84% being singletons. This TCR derives from a woman in her sixties or seventies with acute or convalescent COVID-19. The sequenced sample was peripheral blood. This chain links TRBV21-1 with TRBJ2-4; TRBD1, the table's D call, lacks a check against the DNA. TRBV21-1 is recorded as a pseudogene. The chain's CDR3 is CASSAQGRLAKNIQYF. For the CDR3, the DNA is TGTGCCAGCAGCGCGCAGGGCAGGTTAGCCAAAAACATTCAGTACTTC.